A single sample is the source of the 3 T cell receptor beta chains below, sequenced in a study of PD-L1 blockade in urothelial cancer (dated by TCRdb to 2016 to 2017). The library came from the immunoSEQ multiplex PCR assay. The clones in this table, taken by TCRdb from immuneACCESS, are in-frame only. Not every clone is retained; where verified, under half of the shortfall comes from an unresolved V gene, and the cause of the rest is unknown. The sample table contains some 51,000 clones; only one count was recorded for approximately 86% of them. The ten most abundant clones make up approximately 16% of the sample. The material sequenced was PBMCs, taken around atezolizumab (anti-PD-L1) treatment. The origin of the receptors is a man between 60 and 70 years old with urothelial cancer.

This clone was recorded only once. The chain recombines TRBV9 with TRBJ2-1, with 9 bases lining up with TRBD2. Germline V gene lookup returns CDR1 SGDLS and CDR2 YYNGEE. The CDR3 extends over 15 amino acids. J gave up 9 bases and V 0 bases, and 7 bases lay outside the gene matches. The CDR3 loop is CASSVAGLAGSEQFF. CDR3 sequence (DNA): TGTGCCAGCAGCGTAGCAGGGCTAGCGGGAAGTGAGCAGTTCTTC.

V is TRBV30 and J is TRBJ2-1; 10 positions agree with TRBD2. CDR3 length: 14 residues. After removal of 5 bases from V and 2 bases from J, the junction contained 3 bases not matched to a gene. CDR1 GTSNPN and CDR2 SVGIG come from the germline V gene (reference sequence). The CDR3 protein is CAWWSGGAYNEQFF. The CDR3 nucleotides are TGTGCCTGGTGGAGCGGGGGGGCCTACAATGAGCAGTTCTTC.

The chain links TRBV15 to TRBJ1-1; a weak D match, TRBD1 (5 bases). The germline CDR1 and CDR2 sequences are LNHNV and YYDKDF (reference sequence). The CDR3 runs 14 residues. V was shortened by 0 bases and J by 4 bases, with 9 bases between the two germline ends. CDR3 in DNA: TGTGCCACCAGCAGAGAGGGGGGATTCACTGAAGCTTTCTTT. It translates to CATSREGGFTEAFF.